This T cell receptor (beta chain) was found in a study of cytomegalovirus exposure and HLA in healthy donors. General study findings and limits: In a later analysis, an Asian-associated ancestry cluster reportedly showed fewer N-insertions than the 666-donor mean. Listed as cytomegalovirus-associated were 150 to 200 TCR beta chains.

The PCR had 60 Vbeta and 13 Jbeta primers. Methods used by the authors: A later analysis counted about 80 million unique TCR beta chains, some 12 million shared. Profiled with immunoSEQ multiplex PCR; TCRdb holds only in-frame clones, not every one. V and J calls and clone size are as listed in that table; D and trimming were resolved from the DNA. Of 70,000 to 85,000 clones detected, roughly 63% appear once; the ten largest clones hold around 6%. Per germline, CDR1 MDHEN and CDR2 SYDVKM. Germline trimming cut 6 bases from V and 8 bases from J; bases unmatched to any gene: 9. CDR3 length: 13 amino acids. As for this clone: As yet, its antigen is unknown.

Sequencing used PBMCs. The clonotype comes from a young man in good health and CMV-seropositive. The J gene is TRBJ1-2, the V gene TRBV28; 7 bases agree with TRBD1. The CDR3 DNA sequence: TGTGCCAGCAGCCGCAGGGGGGCGCAGGGCTACACCTTC. Amino acid sequence: CASSRRGAQGYTF.